What follows are 10 T cell receptor beta chains derived from one specimen sequenced in a study of blood T cell repertoires in COVID-19. The table came from immunoSEQ multiplex PCR; TCRdb's copy has only in-frame clones and leaves some out. The top ten clones hold about 0.65% of a sample with more than 450,000 clones, around 90% of them seen once. The sample comprised PBMCs or T cells enriched from blood (not recorded which). These TCRs come from a woman between 18 and 30 years old who had recovered from COVID-19.

This chain uses TRBV5-1 with TRBJ1-5; maybe TRBD1 (6 bases). From germline, CDR1 is SGHRS and CDR2 YFSETQ. The CDR3 is 17 amino acids. The V end was cut by 0 bases, the J end by 2 bases, with 15 bases between. The CDR3 sequence: CASSLGPGAGGNQPQHF. CDR3 coding DNA: TGCGCCAGCAGCTTGGGCCCAGGGGCCGGAGGCAATCAGCCCCAGCATTTT.

The chain recombines TRBV5-1 with TRBJ2-7; D is ambiguous. The CDR3 is 11 amino acids. Trimming stripped 0 bases from V and 5 bases from J, with 3 bases between. CDR1 is SGHRS and CDR2 is YFSETQ in the germline V gene. The CDR3 DNA reads as TGCGCCAGCAGCTTGGCGGACGAGCAGTACTTC. Translating it yields CASSLADEQYF.

The chain recombines TRBV11-3 with TRBJ2-2, with 7 bases lining up with TRBD1. The CDR3 is 16 residues long. V lost 4 bases, J lost 2 bases, and 7 bases stayed unmatched. The germline V gene encodes CDR1 SGHNT and CDR2 YENEEA. CDR3 loop: CASSWEQGQNTGELFF. The CDR3 nucleotides read TGTGCCAGCAGCTGGGAACAGGGGCAAAACACCGGGGAGCTGTTTTTT. The variable domain in full, with the rest retrieved from reference TRBV11-3 and TRBJ2-2, is EAGVVQSPRYKIIEKKQPVAFWCNPISGHNTLYWYLQNLGQGPELLIRYENEEAVDDSQLPKDRFSAERLKGVDSTLKIQPAELGDSAVYLCASSWEQGQNTGELFFGEGSRLTVL.

The chain combines TRBV23-1 with TRBJ1-6; D is undetermined. TRBV23-1 is an ORF, and what it does is uncertain. CDR3 length: 13 amino acids. The V end lost 6 bases, the J end lost 8 bases, and 11 bases lay between the germline ends. In DNA form, the CDR3 reads TGCGCCAGCAGGCGGAGGAGGGATTCACCCCTCCACTTT. Encoded protein: CASRRRRDSPLHF.

This clone was picked up a small number of times. This chain connects TRBV10-3 to TRBJ2-7; 10 positions match TRBD1. J was trimmed by 2 bases and V by 4 bases; bases with no gene match: 2. Germline V gene data show CDR1 as ENHRY and CDR2 as SYGVKD. The CDR3 is 14 residues long. The CDR3 reads CAISVGQGTYEQYF. CDR3 DNA: TGTGCCATCAGTGTGGGACAGGGGACCTACGAGCAGTACTTC.

This clone came up a few times. This chain joins TRBV18 and TRBJ1-3; perhaps TRBD1 as D (5 bases). CDR3 length equals 15 residues. V was clipped by 6 bases and J by 0 bases, with 12 bases between them. Germline lookup yields CDR1 KGHSH and CDR2 LQKENI. This chain's CDR3 is CASSERTSSGNTIYF. The CDR3 DNA is TGTGCCAGCTCCGAACGGACAAGCTCTGGAAACACCATATATTTT.

The chain is built from TRBV19 and TRBJ1-3; weak D call: TRBD1 (6 bases). Per the germline V gene, CDR1 is LNHDA and CDR2 is SQIVND (reference sequence). This CDR3 comprises 15 residues. V lost 5 bases to trimming and J lost 1 base, with 12 bases between them. The CDR3 region has the DNA TGTGCCAGTAGTGTGGGAAGGGGGTCTGGAAACACCATATATTTT. This translates into CASSVGRGSGNTIYF.

This clone has a handful of counts. The gene calls are TRBV5-4 and TRBJ2-2; D not resolved. CDR3 length equals 14 residues. V was shortened by 4 bases and J by 6 bases, with 13 bases between the two germline ends. From germline, CDR1 is SGHNT and CDR2 YYREEE (reference sequence). CDR3 in amino acids: CASSQIGTPGELFF. The DNA for the CDR3 is TGTGCCAGCAGCCAAATTGGCACCCCCGGGGAGCTGTTTTTT.

The table lists this clone with a few counts. The chain has TRBV30 and TRBJ1-1; D is possibly TRBD1 (6 bases). Between the trimmed V and J ends, which lost 7 bases and 1 base, there was a span of 13 bases. This CDR3 has 13 amino acids. Germline V gene sequence: CDR1 GTSNPN, CDR2 SVGIG (reference sequence). The CDR3 nucleotides are TGTGCCTACCTCGCAGGGGAGAACACTGAAGCTTTCTTT. Its translation: CAYLAGENTEAFF.

The chain recombines TRBV6-2 or TRBV6-3 with TRBJ2-2; 9 bases are a match to TRBD1. Looked up from germline, CDR1 is MNHEY and CDR2 is SVGEGT. The CDR3 runs 16 residues. Losses at the gene ends were 2 bases for V and 7 bases for J; bases not matched to a gene: 8. DNA of the CDR3: TGTGCCAGCAGTTACGGGACAGGGTTCTTCCACGGGGAGCTGTTTTTT. This sequence encodes CASSYGTGFFHGELFF.